Given below is one T cell receptor beta chain in context. V lost 6 bases and J lost 6; bases outside the gene matches: 8. The germline CDR1 and CDR2 sequences are SNHLY and FYNNEI. The CDR3 consists of 14 residues. 60 Vbeta and 13 Jbeta primers were used in PCR. TCRdb's table, derived via immunoSEQ multiplex PCR, lists solely in-frame clones and lacks some. The sample records over 150,000 clones, 70% to 80% being singletons. These data come from a study of cytomegalovirus exposure and HLA in healthy donors. Sequencing input: PBMCs. The genes are TRBV2 and TRBJ2-7; TRBD1 matches 10 bases. The sequence was collected from a man aged 30 to 45 in good health and CMV-seropositive. CDR3 residues: CASRGGQGRIEQYF. The CDR3 region has the DNA TGTGCCAGCAGAGGGGGACAGGGGAGGATCGAGCAGTACTTC. Drawing the rest from reference TRBV2 and TRBJ2-7, the complete variable domain is EPEVTQTPSHQVTQMGQEVILRCVPISNHLYFYWYRQILGQKVEFLVSFYNNEISEKSEIFDDQFSVERPDGSNFTLKIRSTKLEDSAMYFCASRGGQGRIEQYFGPGTRLTVT.